The clone carrying this T cell receptor beta chain was detected only a few times. Its antigen remains unidentified. Trimming pared 8 bases from V and 4 bases from J, leaving 8 bases between. Per the germline V gene, CDR1 is SNHLY and CDR2 is FYNNEI. This CDR3 has 11 amino acids. Assay used: immunoSEQ multiplex PCR; TCRdb lists only in-frame clones, some missing. The data hold 25,000 to 30,000 clones, with more than 65% observed a single time. The sample originates from a study of vaccination effects on CD4 cells after COVID-19. On the study more broadly: The participants, recipients of two vaccine doses, got either BNT162b2 or mRNA-1273.

General study findings and limits: Only 1 of 255 vaccine-induced clones from healthy vaccinees cross-reacted with common cold coronaviruses.

Antigen-specific CD4+ T cells were expanded with viral peptide pools in the ViraFEST assay before sequencing. CD4+ T cell isolation took place after 10 days of culture. Testing of the vaccine recipients showed negative nucleocapsid antibodies and no prior SARS-CoV-2 infection. Wells of two million PBMC each were grown with 10 IU/ml IL-2 and roughly 10 ug/ml peptides. Cultures received IL-2 medium that replaced half the medium on days 3 and 7. The chain joins TRBV2 to TRBJ1-2, with D uncertain. This clonotype originated in a human donor who received a COVID-19 vaccine. The sequencing used CD4+ T cells from PBMCs cultured with HCoV-NL63 spike peptides, collected before COVID-19 vaccination. CDR3 protein: CASGSSYGYTF. DNA of the CDR3: TGTGCCAGCGGGAGCTCCTATGGCTACACCTTC.